Listed below are T cell receptor beta chains from one sample, sequenced in a study of CD8+ T cells in alopecia areata. TCRdb's table, derived via immunoSEQ multiplex PCR, lists solely in-frame clones and lacks some. The table has roughly 190,000 clones, roughly 60% seen once. Sample: CD4+ T cells sorted from blood, taken at week 24, from a patient treated with tofacitinib. The receptors shown here come from a human donor with alopecia areata. Each CDR3 is given with its conserved first and last residue. D genes are given only for firm matches. Only some rows state a clone size, as once, few, many or a class for expanded clones.

v_gene: TRBV4-3; abundance: .; j_gene: TRBJ2-1; d_gene: .; CDR3nt: TGCGCCAGCAGCCACCCGCTACGGACAGATCTTAGCTCCTACAATGAGCAGTTCTTC; CDR3aa: CASSHPLRTDLSSYNEQFF
v_gene: TRBV30; abundance: .; j_gene: TRBJ1-2; d_gene: .; CDR3nt: TGTGCCCGCGGAGGGCCATATGGCTACACCTTC; CDR3aa: CARGGPYGYTF
v_gene: TRBV10-2; abundance: .; j_gene: TRBJ1-6; d_gene: TRBD1; CDR3nt: TGCGCCAGCAGACCACAGGGGTATAATTCACCCCTCCACTTT; CDR3aa: CASRPQGYNSPLHF
v_gene: TRBV7-8; abundance: .; j_gene: TRBJ2-1; d_gene: .; CDR3nt: TGTGCCAGCAGCCCCATGCTGGGTTCGGTCGCCCGCGGGTTCTTC; CDR3aa: CASSPMLGSVARGFF
v_gene: TRBV2; abundance: few; j_gene: TRBJ2-3; d_gene: TRBD1; CDR3nt: TGTGCCAGCAAACCGAGGGGGTTAAGGGGGCACACAGATACGCAGTATTTT; CDR3aa: CASKPRGLRGHTDTQYF
v_gene: TRBV9; abundance: few; j_gene: TRBJ1-6; d_gene: .; CDR3nt: TGTGCCAGCAGCGTAGAAGGGGAAAATTCACCCCTCCACTTT; CDR3aa: CASSVEGENSPLHF
v_gene: TRBV19; abundance: few; j_gene: TRBJ1-5; d_gene: .; CDR3nt: TGTGCCAGTAGACCACAGGGTCCCTTCAATCAGCCCCAGCATTTT; CDR3aa: CASRPQGPFNQPQHF
v_gene: TRBV29-1; abundance: once; j_gene: TRBJ1-1; d_gene: .; CDR3nt: TGCAGCGTGTCGGGGCCTGACTGGCTGAACACTGAAGCTTTCTTT; CDR3aa: CSVSGPDWLNTEAFF
v_gene: TRBV5-1; abundance: .; j_gene: TRBJ2-3; d_gene: TRBD2; CDR3nt: TGCGCCAGCAGCTTGGCCGCGTCTAGCGGGACGCGCACAGATACGCAGTATTTT; CDR3aa: CASSLAASSGTRTDTQYF
v_gene: TRBV5-1; abundance: .; j_gene: TRBJ2-5; d_gene: .; CDR3nt: TGCGCCAGCAGCTTGAAGGCAGGGCAAGAGACCCAGTACTTC; CDR3aa: CASSLKAGQETQYF
v_gene: TRBV4-1; abundance: .; j_gene: TRBJ1-1; d_gene: TRBD1; CDR3nt: TGCGCCAGCAGCTCAGGGGGCTCGAACACTGAAGCTTTCTTT; CDR3aa: CASSSGGSNTEAFF
v_gene: TRBV6-6; abundance: few; j_gene: TRBJ2-2; d_gene: TRBD1; CDR3nt: TGTGCCAGCATCACCGGGACAGCGAACACCGGGGAGCTGTTTTTT; CDR3aa: CASITGTANTGELFF
v_gene: TRBV30; abundance: once; j_gene: TRBJ1-2; d_gene: .; CDR3nt: TGTGCCTGGAGTGTCGGCTATGGCTACACCTTC; CDR3aa: CAWSVGYGYTF
v_gene: TRBV6-1; abundance: few; j_gene: TRBJ1-5; d_gene: TRBD1; CDR3nt: TGTGCCAGCAGTTGGACAGGTGGCAATCAGCCCCAGCATTTT; CDR3aa: CASSWTGGNQPQHF
v_gene: TRBV29-1; abundance: few; j_gene: TRBJ1-1; d_gene: .; CDR3nt: TGCAGCGTAAGGGCCTTGAACACTGAAGCTTTCTTT; CDR3aa: CSVRALNTEAFF
v_gene: TRBV27; abundance: .; j_gene: TRBJ2-3; d_gene: .; CDR3nt: TGTGCCAGCAGTTTGGAAGGGTATGGCGGCACAGATACGCAGTATTTT; CDR3aa: CASSLEGYGGTDTQYF
v_gene: TRBV30; abundance: .; j_gene: TRBJ1-6; d_gene: .; CDR3nt: TGTGCCTGGAGTGCGGTCTTTCTAAGTCGAAATTCACCCCTCCACTTT; CDR3aa: CAWSAVFLSRNSPLHF
v_gene: TRBV5-1; abundance: .; j_gene: TRBJ1-6; d_gene: .; CDR3nt: TGCGCCAGCAGCTTGGGGACAAAAAATTCACCCCTCCACTTT; CDR3aa: CASSLGTKNSPLHF
v_gene: TRBV15; abundance: .; j_gene: TRBJ2-6; d_gene: .; CDR3nt: TGTGCCACCAGCAGAGACGCTTTGAATTCGGGCTCTGGGGCCAACGTCCTGACTTTC; CDR3aa: CATSRDALNSGSGANVLTF
v_gene: TRBV7-2; abundance: few; j_gene: TRBJ1-6; d_gene: TRBD1; CDR3nt: TGTGCCAGCAGCCCGGACAGGGCGGTTTCACCCCTCCACTTT; CDR3aa: CASSPDRAVSPLHF
v_gene: TRBV5-1; abundance: once; j_gene: TRBJ2-5; d_gene: TRBD2; CDR3nt: TGCGCCAGCAGCTCAGGGACTAGCGGGGGGTTGCGAGAGACCCAGTACTTC; CDR3aa: CASSSGTSGGLRETQYF
v_gene: TRBV29-1; abundance: .; j_gene: TRBJ1-2; d_gene: TRBD1; CDR3nt: TGCAGCGTTGAAGATCTGAGGGGGCAAGGCTACACCTTC; CDR3aa: CSVEDLRGQGYTF
v_gene: TRBV4-3; abundance: few; j_gene: TRBJ2-7; d_gene: TRBD1; CDR3nt: TGCGCCAGCAGCCAAGGTCCTGAGACAGGGGCCTACGAGCAGTACTTC; CDR3aa: CASSQGPETGAYEQYF
v_gene: TRBV5-1; abundance: .; j_gene: TRBJ2-2; d_gene: .; CDR3nt: TGCGCCAGCAGCTCGGATACGAACACCGGGGAGCTGTTTTTT; CDR3aa: CASSSDTNTGELFF
v_gene: TRBV7-7; abundance: .; j_gene: TRBJ2-3; d_gene: TRBD1; CDR3nt: TGTGCCAGCAGCTTAGGACAGGGGAAAACGCAGTATTTT; CDR3aa: CASSLGQGKTQYF
v_gene: TRBV30; abundance: .; j_gene: TRBJ1-1; d_gene: .; CDR3nt: TGTGCCTGGAGCCGGGTCGATGGAACTGAAGCTTTCTTT; CDR3aa: CAWSRVDGTEAFF
v_gene: TRBV11-1; abundance: .; j_gene: TRBJ2-4; d_gene: TRBD2; CDR3nt: TGTGCCAGCAGCCCTAGAGCGGGGGGGCCGAACATTCAGTACTTC; CDR3aa: CASSPRAGGPNIQYF
v_gene: TRBV14; abundance: .; j_gene: TRBJ1-2; d_gene: TRBD1; CDR3nt: TGTGCCAGCAGCCAGCGGACAGGGGGCCACTATGGCTACACCTTC; CDR3aa: CASSQRTGGHYGYTF
v_gene: TRBV7-2; abundance: .; j_gene: TRBJ2-7; d_gene: .; CDR3nt: TGTGCCAGCAGCTTCCAAGGGGACGAGCAGTACTTC; CDR3aa: CASSFQGDEQYF
v_gene: TRBV7-2; abundance: .; j_gene: TRBJ1-1; d_gene: .; CDR3nt: TGTGCCAGCAGCCGAGACCAGAAGGGCACTGAAGCTTTCTTT; CDR3aa: CASSRDQKGTEAFF
v_gene: TRBV29-1; abundance: .; j_gene: TRBJ1-1; d_gene: TRBD1; CDR3nt: TGCAGCGTGCACAACAGGGGGCGGGTAACTGAAGCTTTCTTT; CDR3aa: CSVHNRGRVTEAFF
v_gene: TRBV29-1; abundance: .; j_gene: TRBJ2-1; d_gene: .; CDR3nt: TGCAGCGTTGACAAGGAGGCCTACAATGAGCAGTTCTTC; CDR3aa: CSVDKEAYNEQFF
v_gene: TRBV4-1; abundance: few; j_gene: TRBJ2-7; d_gene: .; CDR3nt: TGCGCCAGCAGCCTCGCGGGGTTCTCCTACGAGCAGTACTTC; CDR3aa: CASSLAGFSYEQYF
v_gene: TRBV6-5; abundance: .; j_gene: TRBJ2-7; d_gene: .; CDR3nt: TGTGCCAGCAGCCCCAGAGAGATTTGGACCTACGAGCAGTACTTC; CDR3aa: CASSPREIWTYEQYF
v_gene: TRBV19; abundance: .; j_gene: TRBJ1-1; d_gene: TRBD1; CDR3nt: TGTGCCAGTATCGCTAAACCCGGGACAGGGGGCCCTCGGGCGTTTGAAGCTTTCTTT; CDR3aa: CASIAKPGTGGPRAFEAFF
v_gene: TRBV25-1; abundance: once; j_gene: TRBJ1-6; d_gene: .; CDR3nt: TGTGCCAGCAGTGATCAGGCCAACTCACCCCTCCACTTT; CDR3aa: CASSDQANSPLHF
v_gene: TRBV2; abundance: .; j_gene: TRBJ2-5; d_gene: .; CDR3nt: TGTGCCAGCATGGCGGGGTTACAAGAGACCCAGTACTTC; CDR3aa: CASMAGLQETQYF
v_gene: TRBV29-1; abundance: .; j_gene: TRBJ1-2; d_gene: .; CDR3nt: TGCAGCGTTTCCTCTGGTGCTAGGGCCTTCACCTTC; CDR3aa: CSVSSGARAFTF
v_gene: TRBV25-1; abundance: .; j_gene: TRBJ1-5; d_gene: .; CDR3nt: TGTGCCAGCCGAGACCAAGGAAGCAATCAGCCCCAGCATTTT; CDR3aa: CASRDQGSNQPQHF
v_gene: TRBV30; abundance: .; j_gene: TRBJ2-1; d_gene: TRBD2; CDR3nt: TGTGCCTGGAGCCTAGCGGGGGAAAATGAGCAGTTCTTC; CDR3aa: CAWSLAGENEQFF
v_gene: TRBV19; abundance: few; j_gene: TRBJ2-6; d_gene: .; CDR3nt: TGTGCCAGTACCCCGGCATCGGCACGCTCTGGGGCCAACGTCCTGACTTTC; CDR3aa: CASTPASARSGANVLTF
v_gene: TRBV12-5; abundance: .; j_gene: TRBJ1-1; d_gene: .; CDR3nt: TGTGCTAGTGGTCCCCCACGCGTACGGGGGCGCAGGACAGACACTGAAGCTTTCTTT; CDR3aa: CASGPPRVRGRRTDTEAFF
v_gene: TRBV2; abundance: few; j_gene: TRBJ2-1; d_gene: TRBD2; CDR3nt: TGTGCCAGCACCGCTGGACTAGCGGGGGACAATGAGCAGTTCTTC; CDR3aa: CASTAGLAGDNEQFF
v_gene: TRBV10-3; abundance: few; j_gene: TRBJ2-3; d_gene: TRBD2; CDR3nt: TGTGCCATCACCGGGACTAGCGGGGGGACAGATACGCAGTATTTT; CDR3aa: CAITGTSGGTDTQYF
v_gene: TRBV29-1; abundance: .; j_gene: TRBJ1-5; d_gene: .; CDR3nt: TGCAGCGTGAAGACAGCGGGTTCGGGCAATCAGCCCCAGCATTTT; CDR3aa: CSVKTAGSGNQPQHF
v_gene: TRBV7-2; abundance: .; j_gene: TRBJ2-3; d_gene: .; CDR3nt: TGTGCCAGCAGCCAACAGGGTCAGGCAGATACGCAGTATTTT; CDR3aa: CASSQQGQADTQYF
v_gene: TRBV9; abundance: .; j_gene: TRBJ2-7; d_gene: .; CDR3nt: TGTGCCAGCAGTCGGGGCTACGAGCAGTACTTC; CDR3aa: CASSRGYEQYF
v_gene: TRBV9; abundance: .; j_gene: TRBJ2-3; d_gene: TRBD2; CDR3nt: TGTGCCAGCAGCGTAGGAAGCGGGGGACGCACAGATACGCAGTATTTT; CDR3aa: CASSVGSGGRTDTQYF
v_gene: TRBV5-1; abundance: .; j_gene: TRBJ2-5; d_gene: .; CDR3nt: TGCGCCAGCAGCTTTGATACAGGAATGGAGACCCAGTACTTC; CDR3aa: CASSFDTGMETQYF
v_gene: TRBV5-1; abundance: once; j_gene: TRBJ1-1; d_gene: TRBD1; CDR3nt: TGCGCCAGCAGCTTGGACAGGGGAGGGACTGAAGCTTTCTTT; CDR3aa: CASSLDRGGTEAFF
v_gene: TRBV29-1; abundance: .; j_gene: TRBJ1-1; d_gene: .; CDR3nt: TGCAGCGCCTCAAACACTGAAGCTTTCTTT; CDR3aa: CSASNTEAFF
v_gene: TRBV30; abundance: .; j_gene: TRBJ1-2; d_gene: TRBD1; CDR3nt: TGTGCCTGGAGTGTAAATAACAGGGGAGATGGCTACACCTTC; CDR3aa: CAWSVNNRGDGYTF
v_gene: TRBV29-1; abundance: .; j_gene: TRBJ1-1; d_gene: TRBD1; CDR3nt: TGCAGCGTTGGGGAACAGGGGGTAATAACTGAAGCTTTCTTT; CDR3aa: CSVGEQGVITEAFF
v_gene: TRBV25-1; abundance: .; j_gene: TRBJ2-3; d_gene: .; CDR3nt: TGTGCCAGCAGTAGACAGACCCCGGGAGATACGCAGTATTTT; CDR3aa: CASSRQTPGDTQYF